The following is a TCR beta chain sequence with its context. The data derive from a study of blood T cell repertoires in COVID-19. For the study at large: COVID-19 samples, acute and convalescent, were from the United States, Italy and Spain. Nucleic acid was either cDNA or gDNA, and it came from T cells, B-cell-depleted T cells, or PBMCs.

V lost 3 bases and J 3 bases, leaving 11 bases between the germline ends. The CDR3 length is 13 residues. Germline V gene lookup returns CDR1 DFQATT and CDR2 SNEGSKA (reference sequence). Original handling: Researchers report that nucleated cell counts were estimated from reference gene primer amplification. The repertoire was sequenced with immunoSEQ multiplex PCR; TCRdb's copy has only in-frame clones and lacks some. Clone size and the V and J calls come from that table; the DNA yielded D and trimming. The sample lists over 200,000 clones; about four fifths were seen once. This receptor was obtained from a woman aged 45-60 years with acute or convalescent COVID-19. The sample consisted of peripheral blood. The chain recombines TRBV20-1 with TRBJ1-2; no clear D gene. CDR3 region: CSASSMRDYGYTF. DNA for the CDR3: TGCAGTGCTAGTTCAATGCGGGACTATGGCTACACCTTC.